This TCR beta chain came from a study of CD8+CD57+ T cells in acquired aplastic anemia. Overall study: Isolated CD4+ and CD8+ cells, once sorted, yielded DNA averaging around 3.1 ug.

The template used for profiling TCR beta VDJ and CDR3 was genomic DNA. TCRdb passed the reads through MiXCR, listing each CDR3 protein once. The data show around 130,000 distinct CDR3 sequences, with 55% to 60% seen just once and about 31% held by the top ten. Regarding this clonotype: Its cognate antigen is unknown. An end of the junction differs from the germline gene, which may be a read error.

Germline loops: CDR1 SEHNR, CDR2 FQNEAQ (reference sequence). The length of the CDR3 is 13 residues. An expansion of CD8+CD57+ cells by flow cytometry had been shown in patients chosen for sequencing. Patient blood was sampled before any therapy had been received. Findings of the study overall: Shared by patients and controls, twenty-nine CD8+ CDR3s were abundant in patients.

Sequenced material: sorted CD4+, CD8+, or CD8+CD57+ T cells (not recorded which) from PBMCs. The chain is built from TRBV7-9 and TRBJ2-1; D ambiguous. This TCR was recovered from a human donor with aplastic anemia. The CDR3 nucleotides are TGTGCCAGCGAACTTGGCGAGTACAATGCGCAGTTCTTC. Translated: CASELGEYNAQFF.